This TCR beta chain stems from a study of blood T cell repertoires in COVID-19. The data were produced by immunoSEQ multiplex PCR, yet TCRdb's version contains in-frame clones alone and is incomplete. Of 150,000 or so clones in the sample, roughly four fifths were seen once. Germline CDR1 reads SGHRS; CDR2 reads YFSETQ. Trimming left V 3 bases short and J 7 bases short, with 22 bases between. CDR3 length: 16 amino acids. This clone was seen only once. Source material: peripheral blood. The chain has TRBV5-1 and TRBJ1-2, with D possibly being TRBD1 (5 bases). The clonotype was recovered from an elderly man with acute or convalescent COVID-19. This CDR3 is CASSSHLGGLTGGYTF. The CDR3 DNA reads TGCGCCAGCAGCTCACATCTCGGGGGACTAACGGGTGGCTACACCTTC.